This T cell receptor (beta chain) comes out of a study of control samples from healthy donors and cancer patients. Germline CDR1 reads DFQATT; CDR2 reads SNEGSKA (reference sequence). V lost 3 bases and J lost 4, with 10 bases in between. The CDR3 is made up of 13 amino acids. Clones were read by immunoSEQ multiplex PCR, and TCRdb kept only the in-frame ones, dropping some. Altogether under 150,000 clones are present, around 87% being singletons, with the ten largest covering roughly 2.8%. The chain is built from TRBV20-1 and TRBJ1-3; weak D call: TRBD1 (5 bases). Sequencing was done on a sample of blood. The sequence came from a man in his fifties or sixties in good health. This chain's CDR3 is CSASETAGNTIYF. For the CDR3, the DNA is TGCAGTGCTAGTGAGACAGCCGGAAACACCATATATTTT.